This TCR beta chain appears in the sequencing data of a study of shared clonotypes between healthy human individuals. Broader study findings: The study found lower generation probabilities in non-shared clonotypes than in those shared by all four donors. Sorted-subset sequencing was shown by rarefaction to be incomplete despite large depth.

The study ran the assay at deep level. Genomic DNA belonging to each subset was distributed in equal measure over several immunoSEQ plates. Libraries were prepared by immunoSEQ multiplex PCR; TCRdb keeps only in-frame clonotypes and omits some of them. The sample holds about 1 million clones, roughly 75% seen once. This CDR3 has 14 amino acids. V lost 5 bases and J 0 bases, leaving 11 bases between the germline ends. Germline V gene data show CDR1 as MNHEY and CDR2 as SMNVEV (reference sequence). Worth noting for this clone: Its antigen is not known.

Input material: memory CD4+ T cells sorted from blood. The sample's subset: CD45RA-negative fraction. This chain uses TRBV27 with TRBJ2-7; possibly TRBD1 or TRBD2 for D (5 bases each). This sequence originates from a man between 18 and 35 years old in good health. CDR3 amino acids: CASSPRGLSYEQYF. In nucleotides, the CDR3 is TGTGCCAGCAGTCCTCGGGGCCTCTCCTACGAGCAGTACTTC.